The entry below describes one T cell receptor (beta chain). Antigen unknown. The data were obtained in a study of cytomegalovirus exposure and HLA in healthy donors. Germline CDR1 is SGHDN and CDR2 is FVKESK. V was shortened by 5 bases and J by 4 bases, with 21 bases between the two germline ends. This CDR3 region has 17 residues. Donors sampled were nominally healthy, though unrecorded immune exposures were likely. The PCR employed 60 Vbeta primers together with 13 Jbeta primers. Libraries were prepared by immunoSEQ multiplex PCR; TCRdb keeps only in-frame clonotypes and omits some of them. The repertoire holds under 200,000 clones, about 85% seen once, with 1.5% to 2% in the top ten. Whole-study results and caveats: Over 15,000 TCR beta sequences were associated with HLA alleles at 0.05 false discovery rate in a later analysis. Accounts indicate the classifier identified cytomegalovirus status with strong specificity and sensitivity. According to the study, 150 to 200 TCR beta chains were cytomegalovirus-associated.

This clonotype was obtained from a young man in good health and CMV-seronegative. The gene calls are TRBV14 and TRBJ2-1; a weak D match, TRBD2 (5 bases). Sequencing was carried out using PBMCs. The CDR3 is CASSDPGNTSPYNEQFF. The CDR3 DNA sequence: TGTGCCAGCAGCGATCCGGGGAACACTTCCCCATACAATGAGCAGTTCTTC.